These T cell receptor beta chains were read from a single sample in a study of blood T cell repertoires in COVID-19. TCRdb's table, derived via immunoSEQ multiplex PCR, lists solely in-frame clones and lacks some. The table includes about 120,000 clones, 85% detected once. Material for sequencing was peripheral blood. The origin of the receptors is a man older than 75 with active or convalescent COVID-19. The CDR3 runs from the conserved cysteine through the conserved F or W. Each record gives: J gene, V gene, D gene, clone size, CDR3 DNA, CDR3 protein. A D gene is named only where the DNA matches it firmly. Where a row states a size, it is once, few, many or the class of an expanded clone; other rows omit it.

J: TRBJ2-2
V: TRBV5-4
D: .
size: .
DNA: TGTGCCAGCAGCCTAGGGGATTCCGGGGAGCTGTTTTTT
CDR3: CASSLGDSGELFF

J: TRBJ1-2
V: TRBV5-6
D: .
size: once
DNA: TGTGCCAGCAGCCCGACGGGATTCTCTGGCTACACCTTC
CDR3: CASSPTGFSGYTF

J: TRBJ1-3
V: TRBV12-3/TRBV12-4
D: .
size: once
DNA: TGTGCCAGCAGGTCTGATCTAGACACCATATATTTT
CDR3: CASRSDLDTIYF

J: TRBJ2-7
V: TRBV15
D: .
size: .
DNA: TGTGCCACTGGGAAGGGGGGGCTTTCTAACGAGCAGTACTTC
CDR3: CATGKGGLSNEQYF

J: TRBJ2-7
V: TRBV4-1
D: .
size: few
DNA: TGCGCCAGCAGCCAAGATCTCTCGGTCGGCTCCTACGAGCAGTACTTC
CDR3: CASSQDLSVGSYEQYF

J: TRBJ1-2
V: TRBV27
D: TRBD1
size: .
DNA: TGTGCCAGCAGTTTACAGGGGGCGGATAACTATGGCTACACCTTC
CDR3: CASSLQGADNYGYTF

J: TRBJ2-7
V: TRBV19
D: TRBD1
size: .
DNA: TGTGCCAGTAGTATAGGGGGAAGAGGGGGCGGTTACGAGCAGTACTTC
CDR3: CASSIGGRGGGYEQYF

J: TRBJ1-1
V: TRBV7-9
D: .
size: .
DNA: TGTGCCAGCAGCTTAGGCGGGGCCCCGAACACTGAAGCTTTCTTT
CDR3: CASSLGGAPNTEAFF

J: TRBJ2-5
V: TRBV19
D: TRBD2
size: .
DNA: TGTGCCAGTAGTCCGGGGCGGGGGTCGGTGACCCAGTACTTC
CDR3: CASSPGRGSVTQYF

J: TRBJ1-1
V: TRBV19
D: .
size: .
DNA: TGTGCCAGTAGTATTGGAGTTAACACTGAAGCTTTCTTT
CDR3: CASSIGVNTEAFF

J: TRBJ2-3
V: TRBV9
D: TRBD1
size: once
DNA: TGTGCCAGCAGCGTGTGGGACAGGGAAACAGATACGCAGTATTTT
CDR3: CASSVWDRETDTQYF

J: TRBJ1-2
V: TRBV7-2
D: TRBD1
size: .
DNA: TGTGCCAGCAGCTTAGGGACAGGATACTATGGCTACACCTTC
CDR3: CASSLGTGYYGYTF

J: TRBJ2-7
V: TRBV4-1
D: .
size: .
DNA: TGCGCCAGCAGCCTCTCCCCCCCCGGGACATCTTGGTCCTACGAGCAGTACTTC
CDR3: CASSLSPPGTSWSYEQYF

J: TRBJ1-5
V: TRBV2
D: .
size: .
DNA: TGTGCCAGCAGTGAACTCGGGCCCCAGCATTTT
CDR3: CASSELGPQHF

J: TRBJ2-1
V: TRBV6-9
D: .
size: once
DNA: TGTGCCAGGCAGGGGGGCCACTACAATGAGCAGTTCTTC
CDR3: CARQGGHYNEQFF

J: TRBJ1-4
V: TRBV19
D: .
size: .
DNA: TGTGCCAGTAGTAACCCCACATTACGAAAACTGTTTTTT
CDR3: CASSNPTLRKLFF

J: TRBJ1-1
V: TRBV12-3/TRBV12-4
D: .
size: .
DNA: TGTGCCAGCAGTTTAGTCAGTGAAGCTTTCTTT
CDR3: CASSLVSEAFF

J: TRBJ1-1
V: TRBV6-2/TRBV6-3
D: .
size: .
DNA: TGTGCCAGCAGTTACGCACGGGGGATTGACACTGAAGCTTTCTTT
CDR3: CASSYARGIDTEAFF

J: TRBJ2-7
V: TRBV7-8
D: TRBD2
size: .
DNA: TGTGCCAGCAGCTCAAAGAACACTGGACTAGCGGGACCAAACCAGGTGTACTTC
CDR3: CASSSKNTGLAGPNQVYF

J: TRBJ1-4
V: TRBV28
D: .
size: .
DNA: TGTGCCAGCAGTTTTTCGGCAGGAGGGAGTGAAAAACTGTTTTTT
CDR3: CASSFSAGGSEKLFF

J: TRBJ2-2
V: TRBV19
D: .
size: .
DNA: TGTGCCACGCGGGGATTAATGGGGGCCGGGGAGCTGTTTTTT
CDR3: CATRGLMGAGELFF

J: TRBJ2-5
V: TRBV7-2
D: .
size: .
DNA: TGTGCCAGCAGCTTAGGGTCGAGGGCCGGACAAGAGACCCAGTACTTC
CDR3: CASSLGSRAGQETQYF

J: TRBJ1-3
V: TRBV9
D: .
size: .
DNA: TGTGCCAGCAGCGTAACAGGGCTCGGAAACACCATATATTTT
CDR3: CASSVTGLGNTIYF

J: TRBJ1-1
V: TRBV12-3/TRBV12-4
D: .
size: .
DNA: TGTGCCAGCAGTTTTAGAAACACTGAAGCTTTCTTT
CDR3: CASSFRNTEAFF

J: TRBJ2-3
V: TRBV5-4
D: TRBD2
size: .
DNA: TGTGCCAGCAGCTTGGGGGGGACTAGCGGGACAGATACGCAGTATTTT
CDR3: CASSLGGTSGTDTQYF

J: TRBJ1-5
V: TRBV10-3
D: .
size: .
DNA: TGTGCCATCAGTGAGCTAGGAAGCAATCAGCCCCAGCATTTT
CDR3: CAISELGSNQPQHF

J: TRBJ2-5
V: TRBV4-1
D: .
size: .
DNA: TGCGCCAGCAGCCAAGGCGCCAGGGTAGTAGGAGAGACCCAGTACTTC
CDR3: CASSQGARVVGETQYF

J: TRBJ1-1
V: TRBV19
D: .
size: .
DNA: TGTGCCAGTAGGTACTCATTGAACACTGAAGCTTTCTTT
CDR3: CASRYSLNTEAFF

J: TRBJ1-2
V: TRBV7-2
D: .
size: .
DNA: TGTGCCAGCAGCTTTGGGGGGGGTGCCCGAGGTGGCTACACCTTC
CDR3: CASSFGGGARGGYTF

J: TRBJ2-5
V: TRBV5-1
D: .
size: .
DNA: TGCGCCAGCAGCTTGTGGGAGCAAGAGACCCAGTACTTC
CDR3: CASSLWEQETQYF

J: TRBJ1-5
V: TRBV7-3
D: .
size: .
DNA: TGTGCCAGCAGCTTAACGCAGGATCAGCCCCAGCATTTT
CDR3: CASSLTQDQPQHF

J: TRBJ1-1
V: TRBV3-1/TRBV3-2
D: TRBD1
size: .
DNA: TGTGCCAGCAGCGCTAGGGGGCAAGGGAACACTGAAGCTTTCTTT
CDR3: CASSARGQGNTEAFF

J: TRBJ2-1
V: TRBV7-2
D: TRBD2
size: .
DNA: TGTGCCAGCAGCTGGACGGGGGGTAGCGGGGGATACAATGAGCAGTTCTTC
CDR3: CASSWTGGSGGYNEQFF

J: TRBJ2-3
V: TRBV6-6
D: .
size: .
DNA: TGTGCCAGCACGTACAGGGAGCGCGGAAGGGATACGCAGTATTTT
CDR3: CASTYRERGRDTQYF

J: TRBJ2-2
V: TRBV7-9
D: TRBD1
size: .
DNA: TGTGCCACACGGGACAGGGGGCTTGACGGGGAGCTGTTTTTT
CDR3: CATRDRGLDGELFF

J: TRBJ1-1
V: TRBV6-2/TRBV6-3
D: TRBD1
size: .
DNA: TGTGCCAGCAGTCTGCTAACAGGGGGCGTCACTGAAGCTTTCTTT
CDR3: CASSLLTGGVTEAFF

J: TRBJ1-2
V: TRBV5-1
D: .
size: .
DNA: TGCGCCAGCAGCCCGGCCCGGGACATCTATGGCTACACCTTC
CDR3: CASSPARDIYGYTF

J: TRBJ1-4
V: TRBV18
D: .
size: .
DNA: TGTGCCAGCTCACCGGGAGGTGGGGGTAATGAAAAACTGTTTTTT
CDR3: CASSPGGGGNEKLFF

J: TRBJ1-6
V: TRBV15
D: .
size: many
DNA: TGTGCCACCAGCCCCCCCCCGGCGGGGAATTCACCCCTCCACTTT
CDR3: CATSPPPAGNSPLHF